The following is a TCR beta chain sequence with its context. The entry originates in a study of control samples from healthy donors and cancer patients. Some clones are missing from TCRdb's copy, which holds only in-frame ones; the method was immunoSEQ multiplex PCR. The sample carries about 230,000 clones, roughly 87% recorded once. Germline V gene lookup returns CDR1 SEHNR and CDR2 FQNEAQ (reference sequence). This CDR3 comprises 13 residues. Trimming at V came to 1 base and at J to 10 bases, leaving 7 bases not matched to a gene. The chain combines TRBV7-9 with TRBJ2-7, with 7 bases identical to TRBD1. The sample taken for sequencing was PBMCs. The sequence came from a woman aged 55-75 years with lung cancer. The CDR3 loop is CASSLGDSPKQYF. The CDR3 DNA is TGTGCCAGCAGCTTAGGGGACAGCCCCAAACAGTACTTC.